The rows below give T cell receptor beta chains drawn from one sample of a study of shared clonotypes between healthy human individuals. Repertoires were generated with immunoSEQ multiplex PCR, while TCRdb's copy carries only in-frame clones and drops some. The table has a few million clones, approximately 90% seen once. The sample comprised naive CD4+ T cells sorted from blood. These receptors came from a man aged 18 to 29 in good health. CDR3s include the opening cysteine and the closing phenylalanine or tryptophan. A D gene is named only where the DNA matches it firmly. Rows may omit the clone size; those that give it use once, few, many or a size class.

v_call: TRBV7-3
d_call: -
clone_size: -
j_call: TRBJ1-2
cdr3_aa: CASSLMGGDGNTTNYGYTF
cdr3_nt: TGTGCCAGCAGCTTAATGGGGGGCGACGGCAACACTACTAACTATGGCTACACCTTC

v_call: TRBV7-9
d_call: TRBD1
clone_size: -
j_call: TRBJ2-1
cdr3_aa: CASSFPQGWAFF
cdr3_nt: TGTGCCAGCAGCTTCCCACAGGGGTGGGCGTTCTTC

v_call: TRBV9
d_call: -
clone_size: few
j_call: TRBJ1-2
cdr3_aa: CASSVAENYGYTF
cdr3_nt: TGTGCCAGCAGCGTAGCGGAGAACTATGGCTACACCTTC

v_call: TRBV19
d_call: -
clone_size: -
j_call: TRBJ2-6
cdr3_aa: CASQAGPGANVLTF
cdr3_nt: TGTGCCAGTCAGGCAGGGCCTGGGGCCAACGTCCTGACTTTC

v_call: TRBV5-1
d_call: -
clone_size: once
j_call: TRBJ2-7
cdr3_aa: CASSEGHGQVYEQYF
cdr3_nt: TGCGCCAGCAGCGAGGGACACGGCCAGGTGTACGAGCAGTACTTC

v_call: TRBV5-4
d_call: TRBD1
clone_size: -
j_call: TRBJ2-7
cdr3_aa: CASSATGGDYEQYF
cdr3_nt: TGTGCCAGCAGCGCGACAGGGGGCGACTACGAGCAGTACTTC

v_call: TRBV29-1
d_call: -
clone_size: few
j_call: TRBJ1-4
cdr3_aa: CSVQGLVNEKLFF
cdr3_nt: TGCAGCGTTCAGGGGTTAGTTAATGAAAAACTGTTTTTT

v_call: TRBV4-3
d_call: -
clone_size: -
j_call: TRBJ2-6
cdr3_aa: CASSQVGVFSGANVLTF
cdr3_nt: TGCGCCAGCAGCCAAGTGGGCGTATTCTCTGGGGCCAACGTCCTGACTTTC

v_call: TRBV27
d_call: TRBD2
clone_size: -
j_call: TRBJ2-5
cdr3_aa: CASSLTAGGPETQYF
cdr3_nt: TGTGCCAGCAGTTTAACCGCGGGGGGGCCTGAGACCCAGTACTTC

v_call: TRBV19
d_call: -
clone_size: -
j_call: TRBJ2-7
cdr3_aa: CASSIPGSYEQYF
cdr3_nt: TGTGCCAGTAGTATTCCAGGCTCCTACGAGCAGTACTTC